These 18 T cell receptor beta chains were all obtained from the same sample, sequenced in a study of Ad26.COV2.S vaccination and SARS-CoV-2 variants. Described treatment: roughly 19 received Ad26.COV2.S at low or high dose, single or two shots; five or six received placebo; per-sample allocation not given. Repertoires come from day 63 after the first vaccine or placebo injection. Libraries were prepared by immunoSEQ multiplex PCR; TCRdb keeps only in-frame clonotypes and omits some of them. This table has about 240,000 clones, roughly 88% appearing once. The input for sequencing was peripheral blood, taken in a trial of Ad26.COV2.S vaccine versus placebo. The receptors derive from a person aged 18-65 years who received the Ad26.COV2.S COVID-19 vaccine or a placebo.

This clone was seen only a few times. This chain joins TRBV27 and TRBJ1-1; the D gene is possibly TRBD1 (5 bases). The CDR3 covers 12 residues. The germline gives CDR1 MNHEY, CDR2 SMNVEV (reference sequence). With 3 bases removed from V and 6 bases from J, the gap between germline ends came to 8 bases. CDR3 in amino acids: CASSFRGAEAFF. The CDR3 nucleotides read TGTGCCAGCAGTTTTCGAGGGGCTGAAGCTTTCTTT.

There are a few counts of this clone. The rearrangement joins TRBV20-1 to TRBJ2-5, with D perhaps assigned TRBD1 or TRBD2 (5 bases each). Germline V lookup: CDR1 DFQATT, CDR2 SNEGSKA (reference sequence). The CDR3 extends over 11 amino acids. CDR3 in amino acids: CRGDGEETQYF. The CDR3 nucleotides read TGCAGGGGGGACGGAGAAGAGACCCAGTACTTC.

The chain links TRBV5-4 to TRBJ2-7; TRBD1 matches 9 bases. The length of the CDR3 is 13 residues. Per germline, CDR1 SGHNT and CDR2 YYREEE (reference sequence). The ends lost 1 base at V and 6 bases at J; junction bases unmatched: 2. The CDR3 loop reads CASSLRDRVEQYF. In nucleotides, the CDR3 is TGTGCCAGCAGCTTGAGGGACAGGGTCGAGCAGTACTTC.

As concerns this clone: The same CDR3 is also encoded by other DNA sequences in this sample. J is TRBJ2-7 and V is TRBV7-2; either TRBD1 or TRBD2 may fit D (6 bases each). With 3 bases removed from V and 4 bases from J, the gap between germline ends came to 13 bases. Germline-derived CDR1 and CDR2 are SGHTA and FQGNSA. The CDR3 spans 14 residues. CDR3 sequence: CASSFGGGLYEQYF. CDR3 sequence (DNA): TGTGCCAGCAGCTTCGGAGGGGGGCTGTACGAGCAGTACTTC.

The V gene is TRBV2, the J gene TRBJ2-5; D perhaps matches TRBD2 (5 bases). CDR1 is SNHLY, CDR2 FYNNEI, per germline. The germline V and J ends were trimmed by 1 base and 4 bases, with 10 bases remaining between them. This CDR3 is built from 14 residues. The CDR3, as DNA: TGTGCCAGCAGTGAAGGGTTTAGCGTAGAGACCCAGTACTTC. Residues: CASSEGFSVETQYF.

This clone was recorded once. The rearrangement links TRBV28 to TRBJ2-3, with D maybe TRBD1 (6 bases). CDR1 MDHEN and CDR2 SYDVKM come from the germline V gene. V dropped 8 bases and J dropped 2 bases, with 14 bases sitting between them. The CDR3 totals 14 residues. The CDR3 loop is CASSLDSLTDTQYF. In DNA, the CDR3 is TGTGCCAGCTCCTTGGACAGCCTCACAGATACGCAGTATTTT.

This clone showed up just a few times. The chain joins TRBV19 to TRBJ2-6; D possibly corresponds to TRBD1 (6 bases). This CDR3 contains 15 residues. Deletions cut 3 bases from V and 4 bases from J, with 10 bases between. CDR1 is LNHDA, CDR2 SQIVND, per germline (reference sequence). The chain's CDR3 is CASSMSGTGANVLTF. DNA for the CDR3: TGTGCCAGTAGTATGTCGGGGACAGGGGCCAACGTCCTGACTTTC.

This sequence joins TRBV19 and TRBJ1-5; weak D call: TRBD1 (6 bases). The V and J ends lost 0 bases and 7 bases respectively, with 16 bases between them. The germline gives CDR1 LNHDA, CDR2 SQIVND (reference sequence). The length of the CDR3 is 16 residues. The CDR3 loop is CASSIELSGGVQPQHF. Here the CDR3 DNA reads TGTGCCAGTAGTATAGAACTATCGGGGGGCGTGCAGCCCCAGCATTTT.

V and J are TRBV6-2 or TRBV6-3 and TRBJ1-1; no reliable D call. Trimming took 4 bases from V and 0 from J, leaving 9 bases between them. The CDR3 is 14 residues long. CDR1 is MNHEY and CDR2 is SVGEGT in the germline V gene. CDR3: CASSSEEMNTEAFF. In nucleotides, the CDR3 is TGTGCCAGCAGTTCCGAAGAGATGAACACTGAAGCTTTCTTT.

This chain joins TRBV28 and TRBJ2-3, with D possibly matching TRBD2 (6 bases). CDR3 size: 15 residues. V dropped 6 bases and J dropped 1 base, with 14 bases sitting between them. Germline CDR1 and CDR2: MDHEN and SYDVKM. DNA of the CDR3: TGTGCCAGCAGCCCGAATATAGCGGGCACAGATACGCAGTATTTT. This gives the protein CASSPNIAGTDTQYF.

The chain links TRBV24-1 to TRBJ2-1; 16 nucleotides match TRBD2. V dropped 3 bases and J dropped 0; count of bases not matched to a gene: 10. The germline V gene encodes CDR1 KGHDR and CDR2 SFDVKD. The CDR3 extends over 21 amino acids. This chain's CDR3 is CATSDRGLAGGKTSSYNEQFF. The CDR3 nucleotides read TGTGCCACCAGTGATCGGGGACTAGCGGGAGGGAAAACTAGCTCCTACAATGAGCAGTTCTTC.

The chain combines TRBV6-5 with TRBJ1-6; weak D call: TRBD1 (5 bases). Trimming removed 7 bases at V and 6 bases at J, with 13 bases between. Germline loops: CDR1 MNHEY, CDR2 SVGAGI. This CDR3 contains 14 residues. CDR3 sequence (DNA): TGTGCCAGCACCAAGAGGGGAGGTAATTCACCCCTCCACTTT. Protein product: CASTKRGGNSPLHF.

V and J are TRBV6-4 and TRBJ2-1, with 10 bases identical to TRBD1. This CDR3 has 13 amino acids. The V and J ends lost 4 bases and 9 bases, in that order; junction bases with no gene match: 3. Per the germline V gene, CDR1 is MRHNA and CDR2 is SNTAGT. CDR3 residues: CASSAGQGLEQFF. CDR3 DNA sequence: TGTGCCAGCAGTGCGGGACAGGGGCTTGAGCAGTTCTTC.

This chain joins TRBV6-1 and TRBJ1-1, with TRBD1 matching over 7 bases. The CDR3 sequence is 16 residues long. Germline assignment: CDR1 MNHNS and CDR2 SASEGT. Losses at the gene ends were 4 bases for V and 0 bases for J; bases not matched to a gene: 8. The CDR3 DNA reads TGTGCCAGCAGTGGAATTCCAGGGGGTCTGAACACTGAAGCTTTCTTT. The encoded protein is CASSGIPGGLNTEAFF.

V and J are TRBV28 and TRBJ2-7; D call uncertain. Germline values: CDR1 MDHEN, CDR2 SYDVKM. Between the trimmed V and J ends, which lost 4 bases and 2 bases, there was a span of 15 bases. CDR3 length equals 15 residues. CDR3 in amino acids: CASSSDSWHTYEQYF. The CDR3 DNA sequence: TGTGCCAGCAGTTCCGATTCATGGCACACCTACGAGCAGTACTTC.

The chain couples TRBV28 to TRBJ2-2; perhaps TRBD2 as D (6 bases). CDR3 length equals 14 residues. Germline loops: CDR1 MDHEN, CDR2 SYDVKM. Trimming removed 7 bases at V and 3 bases at J, with 12 bases between. In nucleotides, the CDR3 is TGTGCCAGCATCCGGGCGGGATACACCGGGGAGCTGTTTTTT. Translated, it gives CASIRAGYTGELFF.

The chain carries TRBV7-6 and TRBJ1-3, with a possible D match to TRBD1 (5 bases). The V end was cut by 5 bases, the J end by 0 bases, with 14 bases between. This CDR3 is 16 amino acids long. Germline CDR1 is SGHVS and CDR2 is FNYEAQ. The CDR3 bases are TGTGCCAGCAGCGATGGGACTGCCGTCTCTGGAAACACCATATATTTT. Amino acids: CASSDGTAVSGNTIYF.

This clone appeared a few times. The chain couples TRBV7-8 to TRBJ2-1; D is perhaps TRBD2 (6 bases). The CDR3 extends over 16 amino acids. Looked up from germline, CDR1 is SGHVS and CDR2 is FQNEAQ. V lost 3 bases and J lost 7, with 19 bases in between. In nucleotides, the CDR3 is TGTGCCAGCAGCTTCCTTCGGGAGTTGGTTAGAAATGAGCAGTTCTTC. This encodes CASSFLRELVRNEQFF.